The 5 T cell receptor beta chains below come from one sample, sequenced in a study of early stage breast cancer tumors (dated by TCRdb to 2015 to 2018). Library generation was performed with the immunoSEQ multiplex PCR assay. This is the immuneACCESS table as TCRdb keeps it, with only in-frame sequences that have V and J called. A part of the clones is gone; compared with another copy, unresolved V genes explain less than half, and the rest is unexplained. The sample table records fewer than 9,000 clones; approximately 62% of these occur just once. 6% to 7.5% of the sample is held by the ten biggest clonotypes. Sequencing was carried out using breast tumor tissue. These receptors were collected from a person in their 70s with breast cancer.

The chain combines TRBV19 with TRBJ2-1; 11 nucleotides match TRBD2. Germline assignment: CDR1 LNHDA and CDR2 SQIVND (reference sequence). Trimming cost V 2 bases and J 6 bases; bases outside gene matches: 12. The CDR3 is 18 amino acids. DNA of the CDR3: TGTGCCAGTAGTATACTAGCGGGGGGTGTTGAATTGGTCAATGAGCAGTTCTTC. As protein: CASSILAGGVELVNEQFF.

V usage is TRBV1 and J usage is TRBJ2-3; the D segment call TRBD2 is taken from the table without a DNA check. TRBV1 is termed a pseudogene. This CDR3 is built from 18 residues. The chain's CDR3 is CTSSQGQTPVGGGDTQYF. Written as DNA, the CDR3 is TGCACCAGCAGCCAAGGGCAAACCCCGGTGGGCGGGGGTGATACGCAGTATTTT.

The CDR3, as DNA: TGTGCCAGCAGTCAAGACAGGGTAAAAAGCAATCAGCCCCAGCATTTT. This translates into CASSQDRVKSNQPQHF. The chain combines TRBV28 with TRBJ1-5; 7 nucleotides align to TRBD1. This CDR3 has 16 amino acids. Germline V gene data show CDR1 as MDHEN and CDR2 as SYDVKM. Trimming at V came to 5 bases and at J to 1 base, leaving 8 bases not matched to a gene.

This clone was picked up a small number of times. CDR3: CASSSGYATNEKLFF. The DNA of the CDR3 is TGCGCCAGCAGCAGCGGATATGCAACTAATGAAAAACTGTTTTTT. This chain joins TRBV5-1 and TRBJ1-4; no clear D. This CDR3 has 15 amino acids. V lost 4 bases, J lost 0 bases, and 10 bases lay in between. CDR1 and CDR2 from the germline V gene are SGHRS and YFSETQ.

The V gene is TRBV28, the J gene TRBJ2-7; D gene unclear. With 4 bases removed from V and 5 bases from J, the gap between germline ends came to 9 bases. From germline, CDR1 is MDHEN and CDR2 SYDVKM. This CDR3 has 12 residues. The CDR3 here is CASSSIPNEQYF. CDR3 nucleotide sequence: TGTGCCAGCAGTTCAATCCCCAACGAGCAGTACTTC.